This T cell receptor (beta chain) was retrieved from a study of cytomegalovirus exposure and HLA in healthy donors. The CDR3 is made up of 14 amino acids. CDR1 and CDR2 from the germline V gene are SQVTM and ANQGSEA. The junction had 11 bases not matched to a gene; V was cut back by 5 bases and J by 6 bases. The repertoire was sequenced with immunoSEQ multiplex PCR; TCRdb's copy has only in-frame clones and lacks some. This sample carries more than 250,000 clones, roughly 85% of them seen once, and the ten largest clones take 0.75% to 0.85%. The sequencing input was PBMCs. The rearrangement joins TRBV29-1 to TRBJ2-3; 7 bases match TRBD2. The receptor's source is a woman aged 18-35 years in good health and CMV-seronegative. CDR3 sequence: CSVLDGRTGDTQYF. CDR3 nucleotide sequence: TGCAGCGTTCTCGACGGGAGGACCGGGGATACGCAGTATTTT.